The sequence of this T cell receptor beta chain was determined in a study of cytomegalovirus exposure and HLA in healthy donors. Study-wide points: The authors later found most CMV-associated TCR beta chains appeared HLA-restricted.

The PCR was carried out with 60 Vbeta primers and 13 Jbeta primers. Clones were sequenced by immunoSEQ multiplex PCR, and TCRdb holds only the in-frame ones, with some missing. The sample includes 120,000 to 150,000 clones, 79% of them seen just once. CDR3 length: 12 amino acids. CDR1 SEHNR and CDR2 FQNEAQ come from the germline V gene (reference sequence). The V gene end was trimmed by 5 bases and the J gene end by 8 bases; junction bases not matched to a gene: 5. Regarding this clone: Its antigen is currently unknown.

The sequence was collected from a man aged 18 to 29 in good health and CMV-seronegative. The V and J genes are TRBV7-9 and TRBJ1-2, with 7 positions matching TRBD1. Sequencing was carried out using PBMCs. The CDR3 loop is CASSLTGEGYTF. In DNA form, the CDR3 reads TGTGCCAGCAGCCTCACAGGGGAAGGCTACACCTTC.